This T cell receptor (beta chain) was sequenced in a study of shared clonotypes between healthy human individuals. Study-wide findings and caveats: Only blood was sampled; tissue repertoires likely differ.

Notes on this clone: Its matching antigen is unknown.

Assay execution proceeded at the deep level. This table comes from immunoSEQ multiplex PCR, and its TCRdb copy is limited to in-frame clones, with some not included. The sample holds 400,000 to 600,000 clones, 75% to 80% seen once. The healthy adult donors were HIV-negative and reported no recent acute infections or vaccinations. V gave up 3 bases and J gave up 4 bases; unmatched junction bases: 3. CDR1 and CDR2 from the germline V gene are MGHRA and YSYEKL. The CDR3 is 15 residues long. The chain links TRBV4-1 to TRBJ2-3, with 11 bases fitting TRBD2. This TCR was recovered from a middle-aged woman in good health. Some clones in this sample may be carry-over from other donors' samples. The sequenced material came from PBMCs. The CDR3 is CASSHYSGRADTQYF. The DNA for the CDR3 is TGCGCCAGCAGCCACTATAGCGGGAGGGCAGATACGCAGTATTTT.